A selection of T cell receptor beta chains follows, all from one sample in a study of identical twins. TCRdb ran MiXCR on the 5' RACE reads and lists one entry per CDR3 protein. Altogether 400,000 to 550,000 distinct CDR3 sequences are present, less than 25% being singletons, with the ten largest covering approximately 0.95%. This sample was shared with a second study, whose subject was T cells expressing NK-cell markers.

The specimen sequenced was CD4+ T cells sorted from blood. These TCRs come from a woman aged 18-29 years in good health. The CDR3 runs from the conserved cysteine through the conserved F or W. For some rows the clone size is stated as once, few or many, or as a class when expanded; others skip it.

clone_size	v_call	j_call	cdr3_aa
once	TRBV15	TRBJ1-2	CATSRTRDRNYGYTF
few	TRBV30	TRBJ1-1	CAWRGRDRPNTEAFF
.	TRBV5-1	TRBJ2-2	CASSPGGGAGTGELFF
.	TRBV6-5	TRBJ2-7	CASSSTGFIKNEQYF
.	TRBV12-3/TRBV12-4	TRBJ1-2	CASSFTQTYGYTF
.	TRBV12-3/TRBV12-4	TRBJ2-3	CASSLGVVGDTQYF
few	TRBV4-2	TRBJ2-7	CASSQVIGGAPYEQYF
.	TRBV20-1	TRBJ1-2	CSARVGGLYGYTF
.	TRBV6-1	TRBJ2-7	CANGRVPPYEQYF
many	TRBV12-3/TRBV12-4	TRBJ1-1	CASSVYTTEAFF
.	TRBV2	TRBJ2-6	CASKKQGVTGANVLTF
once	TRBV7-7	TRBJ2-5	CASSPRLAGAQETQYF
.	TRBV7-2	TRBJ2-2	CASSSHSGAGELFF
.	TRBV6-2/TRBV6-3	TRBJ2-5	CASKARDEETQYF
.	TRBV7-2	TRBJ2-1	CASSMLAGVGNEQFF
few	TRBV12-3/TRBV12-4	TRBJ2-3	CASNWDRGTDTQYF
few	TRBV20-1	TRBJ2-7	CSAWTSGRALSGEQYF
many	TRBV5-5	TRBJ2-1	CASSLQGLQFF
few	TRBV25-1	TRBJ2-7	CASSRHHPGQGTYEQYF
.	TRBV5-4	TRBJ2-1	CASSLNPPSAKFF
.	TRBV5-4	TRBJ2-3	CASSLSGPQDTQYF
few	TRBV27	TRBJ2-2	CASSRGTTNTGELFF
few	TRBV18	TRBJ1-4	CASSQDLNEKLFF
.	TRBV20-1	TRBJ2-3	CSAQKSAGWDTDTQYF
few	TRBV7-2	TRBJ2-5	CATRREGPETQYF
few	TRBV11-2	TRBJ2-2	CASSFQGMGGELFF
few	TRBV10-3	TRBJ2-1	CAISRPSGQREEQFF
few	TRBV20-1	TRBJ1-2	CSASRARYGYTF
.	TRBV12-3/TRBV12-4	TRBJ2-7	CASSLVGRNEQYF
.	TRBV6-5	TRBJ1-1	CASSDLGWDTEAFF
.	TRBV30	TRBJ2-7	CAWSRPRGPIPHEQYF
few	TRBV20-1	TRBJ1-1	CSARMTANTEAFF
.	TRBV6-1	TRBJ1-1	CASSEEATGGSMAFF
.	TRBV29-1	TRBJ2-5	CSVLTLQETQYF
.	TRBV5-1	TRBJ2-3	CASSSGATDTQYF
.	TRBV18	TRBJ2-3	CASSSIRGGRTDTQYF
.	TRBV30	TRBJ2-7	CAWTLAGVYEQYF
.	TRBV29-1	TRBJ1-2	CSVEWGIQDFYTF
few	TRBV12-3/TRBV12-4	TRBJ1-6	CASSLEGVAYSPLHF
few	TRBV24-1	TRBJ2-1	CATSDPRVAGTDEQFF
few	TRBV9	TRBJ2-5	CASSVGVLAGQETQYF
few	TRBV3-1	TRBJ1-4	CASSQEYRGQLFF
.	TRBV7-9	TRBJ2-2	CASSLAARRGGELFF